This TCR beta chain originates from a study of pediatric ulcerative colitis. The V gene's germline CDR1 is SNHLY and CDR2 FYNNEI. Trimming removed 8 bases at V and 0 bases at J, with 5 bases between. CDR3 length: 13 residues. Sequencing was at survey level. Samples were sequenced at Survey level, maximum 500,000 reads. TCRdb's copy holds only in-frame clones and misses some; the assay was immunoSEQ multiplex PCR. Of tens of thousands of clones in the sample, 70% to 90% were seen once. General study findings and limits: Blood-rectal clonal overlap within each person was significantly higher in ulcerative colitis patients than controls. Acute severe colitis showed lower rectal diversity from clonal expansions.

Comments on this clone: Its antigen is unidentified.

The chain carries TRBV2 and TRBJ2-6, with D uncertain. Sequencing was carried out using blood. The clonotype originates from a boy younger than 18 with severe ulcerative colitis. The CDR3 protein is CASVASGANVLTF. As DNA, the CDR3 is TGTGCCAGCGTGGCCTCTGGGGCCAACGTCCTGACTTTC.